This passage covers 27 T cell receptor beta chains from one sample sequenced in a study of T cell repertoires in cytomegalovirus infection. For these receptors, no antigen is known. Each CDR3 protein is one row after TCRdb ran MiXCR on the reads. The sample consists of some 800,000 distinct CDR3 sequences, almost 30% of them appearing once. The source material was cultured CD8+ T cells from PBMCs, sampled from culture after CMV antigen stimulation. Every receptor here comes from a human donor in good health (CMV status not recorded). Some clones in this sample may be carry-over from other donors' samples.

The gene calls are TRBV4-1 and TRBJ1-2, with D possibly TRBD1 on 5 matching bases. The CDR3 is 14 residues long. Germline V lookup: CDR1 MGHRA, CDR2 YSYEKL. The ends were cut back, 6 bases at V and 3 bases at J, with 14 bases in the middle. This CDR3 is CASSPTGQHYGYTF. The DNA of the CDR3 is TGCGCCAGCAGTCCGACGGGGCAGCACTATGGCTACACCTTC.

A note on this clonotype: This CDR3 is missing its conserved last phenylalanine or tryptophan, likely due to a read error. V gene TRBV6-1 combines with J gene TRBJ1-3; perhaps TRBD1 as D (5 bases). Germline V gene data show CDR1 as MNHNS and CDR2 as SASEGT. Trimming stripped 2 bases from V and 0 bases from J, with 11 bases between. The CDR3 runs to 16 residues. CDR3 sequence: CASSETGTSSGNTIYL. Here the CDR3 DNA reads TGTGCCAGCAGTGAAACAGGAACTAGCTCTGGAAACACCATATATCTT.

The chain recombines TRBV27 with TRBJ1-1; D uncertain. Germline values: CDR1 MNHEY, CDR2 SMNVEV (reference sequence). Trimming removed 3 bases from V and 2 bases from J, with 19 bases in between. CDR3 length equals 17 residues. The CDR3 spells CASSFVGPRGQNTEAFF. The CDR3 DNA follows: TGTGCCAGCAGTTTCGTAGGACCAAGAGGCCAAAACACTGAAGCTTTCTTT.

This clonotype was detected ten times or more. The chain recombines TRBV7-2 with TRBJ2-7, with D perhaps matching TRBD2 (5 bases). Trimming left V 4 bases short and J 3 bases short, with 10 bases between. CDR3 length: 13 residues. Germline V gene data show CDR1 as SGHTA and CDR2 as FQGNSA. This CDR3 is CASSWTGNYEQYV. CDR3 DNA: TGTGCCAGCAGCTGGACTGGTAACTACGAGCAGTACGTC.

This clonotype was detected only a few times. V gene TRBV12-3 or TRBV12-4 combines with J gene TRBJ1-4; a possible D gene is TRBD1 (5 bases). The length of the CDR3 is 15 residues. Trimming cost V 6 bases and J 5 bases, with 16 bases left between them. For the CDR3, the DNA is TGTGCCAGCAGCTTCACGGGGACGGGGAATGAAAAACTGTTTTTT. Its translation: CASSFTGTGNEKLFF.

This clonotype was detected a few times. The V call is TRBV27, the J call TRBJ2-1; possibly TRBD1 for D (5 bases). Trimming took 5 bases from V and 4 from J, leaving 18 bases between them. CDR3 length equals 16 residues. Germline loops: CDR1 MNHEY, CDR2 SMNVEV (reference sequence). This CDR3 reads CASSPSYSRQYNEQFF. The CDR3 region has the DNA TGTGCCAGCAGTCCCTCTTATAGCAGACAGTACAATGAGCAGTTCTTC.

The chain is built from TRBV7-9 and TRBJ2-1; D remains unclear. Trimming took off 0 bases at V and 3 bases at J, with 15 bases between the two ends. The CDR3 is made up of 17 amino acids. Germline CDR1 reads SEHNR; CDR2 reads FQNEAQ (reference sequence). CDR3 protein: CASSLAFIRRGYNEQFF. In nucleotides, the CDR3 is TGTGCCAGCAGCTTAGCTTTTATCAGGCGAGGCTACAATGAGCAGTTCTTC.

This chain links TRBV12-5 with TRBJ1-2, with TRBD1 as a possible D gene (6 bases). In germline, CDR1 is LGHNT, CDR2 FRNRAP. V lost 5 bases and J lost 4, with 14 bases in between. This CDR3 has 14 residues. As DNA, the CDR3 is TGTGCTAGTGGTCCCCGGGACACTTTCTATGGCTACACCTTC. Its translation: CASGPRDTFYGYTF. The whole variable domain, filled in from reference TRBV12-5 and TRBJ1-2, reads DARVTQTPRHKVTEMGQEVTMRCQPILGHNTVFWYRQTMMQGLELLAYFRNRAPLDDSGMPKDRFSAEMPDATLATLKIQPSEPRDSAVYFCASGPRDTFYGYTFGSGTRLTVV.

In its sample, this clonotype was seen a few times. This chain uses TRBV3-1 with TRBJ2-5; no clear D gene. Germline V lookup: CDR1 LGHDT, CDR2 YNNKEL (reference sequence). There are 17 residues in the CDR3. V lost 0 bases and J 1 base, leaving 15 bases between the germline ends. In nucleotides, the CDR3 is TGTGCCAGCAGCCAAGATCAGGACCCCTTATTCCAAGAGACCCAGTACTTC. Protein: CASSQDQDPLFQETQYF.

The chain uses TRBV3-1 and TRBJ2-1, with TRBD2 identical over 11 bases. J gave up 9 bases and V 4 bases, and 17 bases lay outside the gene matches. Germline assignment: CDR1 LGHDT and CDR2 YNNKEL (reference sequence). The CDR3 has 18 amino acids. This CDR3 reads CASSLKGLAGGDLFEQFF. CDR3 DNA sequence: TGTGCCAGCAGCCTCAAGGGTTTAGCGGGGGGGGATCTTTTTGAGCAGTTCTTC.

DNA for the CDR3: TGTGCCAGCAGCCCCGCGGGGGGGCTATCTAGAAATGAGCAGTTCTTC. Its protein is CASSPAGGLSRNEQFF. The chain joins TRBV7-6 to TRBJ2-1, with TRBD2 matching 9 bases. CDR3 length: 16 residues. V lost 5 bases to trimming and J lost 7 bases; unmatched junction nucleotides: 12. Germline V gene data show CDR1 as SGHVS and CDR2 as FNYEAQ.

This clonotype has more than one count but fewer than ten. This chain uses TRBV29-1 with TRBJ2-5; D perhaps matches TRBD1 (6 bases). In germline, CDR1 is SQVTM, CDR2 ANQGSEA. This CDR3 region has 15 residues. V shed 7 bases and J shed 2 bases, with 20 bases lying between them. The CDR3 here is CSGYGVKTGQETQYF. The CDR3 DNA is TGCAGCGGGTATGGGGTTAAGACAGGACAAGAGACCCAGTACTTC.

This clonotype was recorded a few times. The rearrangement joins TRBV12-3 or TRBV12-4 to TRBJ1-2; 7 positions agree with TRBD1. The CDR3 is 14 amino acids. J lost 2 bases, V lost 3 bases, and 3 bases had no gene match. CDR3 in DNA: TGTGCCAGCAGTTTCTGGGACAGCAACTATGGCTACACCTTC. It is translated as CASSFWDSNYGYTF.

This clonotype was counted many times. The chain links TRBV7-6 to TRBJ2-7; 7 nucleotides line up with TRBD1. The trim removed 5 bases at V and 1 base at J, leaving 5 bases unmatched. The CDR3 is 14 residues long. Germline V gene data show CDR1 as SGHVS and CDR2 as FNYEAQ. CDR3 nucleotides: TGTGCCAGCAGCCAGTCAGGGGGATCCTACGAGCAGTACTTC. Its translation: CASSQSGGSYEQYF.

The gene calls are TRBV11-1 and TRBJ2-7, with 10 bases identical to TRBD2. This CDR3 is built from 14 residues. The germline CDR1 and CDR2 sequences are SGHAT and FQDESV (reference sequence). V dropped 2 bases and J dropped 4; count of bases not matched to a gene: 2. CDR3 DNA: TGTGCCAGCAGCTTACTTAGCGGGGGGTACGAGCAGTACGTC. This translates into CASSLLSGGYEQYV.

This clonotype was recorded a few times. The V call is TRBV4-1, the J call TRBJ2-3; 10 bases agree with TRBD1. This CDR3 has 15 residues. V was pared by 7 bases and J by 4 bases, with 8 bases of the junction left unmatched. Germline-derived CDR1 and CDR2 are MGHRA and YSYEKL. The CDR3 region is CASISTGGEADTQYF. The CDR3 region has the DNA TGCGCCAGCATCTCGACAGGGGGCGAGGCAGATACGCAGTATTTT.

The rearrangement links TRBV7-3 to TRBJ1-1; D perhaps matches TRBD1 (6 bases). Germline V gives CDR1 SGHTA, CDR2 FQGTGA. Trimming took off 7 bases at V and 6 bases at J, with 12 bases between the two ends. The CDR3 is 12 amino acids. CDR3 sequence: CASTKGVPEAFF. In DNA form, the CDR3 reads TGTGCCAGCACCAAGGGGGTCCCTGAAGCTTTCTTT. Based on the CDR3 plus reference TRBV7-3 and TRBJ1-1, the full variable domain is GAGVSQTPSNKVTEKGKYVELRCDPISGHTALYWYRQSLGQGPEFLIYFQGTGAADDSGLPNDRFFAVRPEGSVSTLKIQRTERGDSAVYLCASTKGVPEAFFGQGTRLTVV.

This clonotype was seen more than once but under ten times. V usage is TRBV5-6 and J usage is TRBJ2-5; D is possibly TRBD2 (6 bases). The germline CDR1 and CDR2 sequences are SGHDT and YYEEEE. Trimming shortened V by 7 bases and J by 2 bases, and 21 bases separated the two germline ends. The CDR3 contains 16 residues. The chain's CDR3 is CASRGGDHYSQETQYF. CDR3 nucleotide sequence: TGTGCCAGCCGTGGAGGGGACCATTACTCTCAAGAGACCCAGTACTTC.

In this sample, this clonotype turned up a few times. The rearrangement joins TRBV7-8 to TRBJ1-2; D ambiguous. Trimming cost V 1 base and J 6 bases, with 18 bases left between them. From germline, CDR1 is SGHVS and CDR2 FQNEAQ. The CDR3 sequence is 16 residues long. The CDR3 DNA reads TGTGCCAGCAGCTTAGTAGGGTACAGCAGTTTAGATGGCTACACCTTC. Encoded protein: CASSLVGYSSLDGYTF.

The chain couples TRBV5-1 to TRBJ2-3; TRBD1 might be the D (5 bases). With 1 base removed from V and 4 bases from J, the gap between germline ends came to 19 bases. Germline V gene data show CDR1 as SGHRS and CDR2 as YFSETQ. CDR3 length: 17 amino acids. CDR3 amino acids: CASSLTGQIGYPDTQYF. CDR3 DNA: TGCGCCAGCAGCTTGACAGGTCAAATCGGATATCCAGATACGCAGTATTTT.

For the CDR3, the DNA is TGTGCCAGCAGCTTATCCGGGGGGGGGAGCACAGATACGCAGTATTTT. It specifies CASSLSGGGSTDTQYF. V gene TRBV7-6 combines with J gene TRBJ2-3, with 8 bases identical to TRBD2. Germline V gives CDR1 SGHVS, CDR2 FNYEAQ. Trimming cost V 2 bases and J 0 bases; bases outside gene matches: 4. The CDR3 has 16 amino acids.

This clonotype was counted between two and nine times. The chain recombines TRBV6-5 with TRBJ2-2; the D is unclear. Germline V gene sequence: CDR1 MNHEY, CDR2 SVGAGI. V was clipped by 5 bases and J by 3 bases, with 7 bases between them. The CDR3 runs to 13 residues. The DNA for the CDR3 is TGTGCCAGCAGTCGACGGCACACCGGGGAGCTGTTTTTT. This encodes CASSRRHTGELFF.

Comment on this clonotype: A much larger clone lies one base from this, so it may be a read error. This chain connects TRBV27 to TRBJ2-7; TRBD1 agrees at 8 bases. The CDR3 covers 12 residues. Germline V gene lookup returns CDR1 MNHEY and CDR2 SMNVEV (reference sequence). V shed 5 bases, J shed 6 bases, and the junction held 3 bases outside the gene matches. CDR3 loop: CASSVTGGEQYF. DNA for the CDR3: TGTGCCAGCAGTGTAACAGGGGGCGAGCAGTACTTC.

This clonotype has only a few counts. CDR3 loop: CASSLRGDHTDTQYF. In DNA form, the CDR3 reads TGTGCCAGCAGCTTAAGAGGGGACCACACAGATACGCAGTATTTT. The chain links TRBV7-3 to TRBJ2-3; D possibly uses TRBD1 or TRBD2 (5 bases each). V was clipped by 1 base and J by 2 bases, with 10 bases between them. The germline V gene has CDR1 SGHTA and CDR2 FQGTGA. This CDR3 is built from 15 residues.

This clonotype was found a few times. This rearrangement joins TRBV19 to TRBJ2-3, with 13 bases fitting TRBD2. The CDR3 extends over 13 amino acids. After removal of 9 bases from V and 4 bases from J, the junction contained 1 base not matched to a gene. CDR1 and CDR2 (germline): LNHDA, SQIVND (reference sequence). CDR3 region: CASGLAGADTQYF. The CDR3 DNA follows: TGTGCCAGCGGACTAGCGGGGGCAGATACGCAGTATTTT.

The sample holds many counts of this clonotype. V gene TRBV7-2 combines with J gene TRBJ1-6, with unresolved D. V was shortened by 0 bases and J by 1 base, with 4 bases between the two germline ends. The CDR3 runs to 15 residues. Per the germline V gene, CDR1 is SGHTA and CDR2 is FQGNSA. For the CDR3, the DNA is TGTGCCAGCAGCTTAGCAGGGTCCTATAATTCACCCCTCCACTTT. It encodes CASSLAGSYNSPLHF.

This clonotype has only a few counts. This sequence joins TRBV7-9 and TRBJ1-1; TRBD1 might be the D (5 bases). The CDR3 length is 15 residues. Germline CDR1 reads SEHNR; CDR2 reads FQNEAQ (reference sequence). Trimming left V 1 base short and J 1 base short, with 10 bases between. CDR3 loop: CASSLEGTRNTEAFF. CDR3 nucleotide sequence: TGTGCCAGCAGCTTAGAGGGGACTCGGAACACTGAAGCTTTCTTT.